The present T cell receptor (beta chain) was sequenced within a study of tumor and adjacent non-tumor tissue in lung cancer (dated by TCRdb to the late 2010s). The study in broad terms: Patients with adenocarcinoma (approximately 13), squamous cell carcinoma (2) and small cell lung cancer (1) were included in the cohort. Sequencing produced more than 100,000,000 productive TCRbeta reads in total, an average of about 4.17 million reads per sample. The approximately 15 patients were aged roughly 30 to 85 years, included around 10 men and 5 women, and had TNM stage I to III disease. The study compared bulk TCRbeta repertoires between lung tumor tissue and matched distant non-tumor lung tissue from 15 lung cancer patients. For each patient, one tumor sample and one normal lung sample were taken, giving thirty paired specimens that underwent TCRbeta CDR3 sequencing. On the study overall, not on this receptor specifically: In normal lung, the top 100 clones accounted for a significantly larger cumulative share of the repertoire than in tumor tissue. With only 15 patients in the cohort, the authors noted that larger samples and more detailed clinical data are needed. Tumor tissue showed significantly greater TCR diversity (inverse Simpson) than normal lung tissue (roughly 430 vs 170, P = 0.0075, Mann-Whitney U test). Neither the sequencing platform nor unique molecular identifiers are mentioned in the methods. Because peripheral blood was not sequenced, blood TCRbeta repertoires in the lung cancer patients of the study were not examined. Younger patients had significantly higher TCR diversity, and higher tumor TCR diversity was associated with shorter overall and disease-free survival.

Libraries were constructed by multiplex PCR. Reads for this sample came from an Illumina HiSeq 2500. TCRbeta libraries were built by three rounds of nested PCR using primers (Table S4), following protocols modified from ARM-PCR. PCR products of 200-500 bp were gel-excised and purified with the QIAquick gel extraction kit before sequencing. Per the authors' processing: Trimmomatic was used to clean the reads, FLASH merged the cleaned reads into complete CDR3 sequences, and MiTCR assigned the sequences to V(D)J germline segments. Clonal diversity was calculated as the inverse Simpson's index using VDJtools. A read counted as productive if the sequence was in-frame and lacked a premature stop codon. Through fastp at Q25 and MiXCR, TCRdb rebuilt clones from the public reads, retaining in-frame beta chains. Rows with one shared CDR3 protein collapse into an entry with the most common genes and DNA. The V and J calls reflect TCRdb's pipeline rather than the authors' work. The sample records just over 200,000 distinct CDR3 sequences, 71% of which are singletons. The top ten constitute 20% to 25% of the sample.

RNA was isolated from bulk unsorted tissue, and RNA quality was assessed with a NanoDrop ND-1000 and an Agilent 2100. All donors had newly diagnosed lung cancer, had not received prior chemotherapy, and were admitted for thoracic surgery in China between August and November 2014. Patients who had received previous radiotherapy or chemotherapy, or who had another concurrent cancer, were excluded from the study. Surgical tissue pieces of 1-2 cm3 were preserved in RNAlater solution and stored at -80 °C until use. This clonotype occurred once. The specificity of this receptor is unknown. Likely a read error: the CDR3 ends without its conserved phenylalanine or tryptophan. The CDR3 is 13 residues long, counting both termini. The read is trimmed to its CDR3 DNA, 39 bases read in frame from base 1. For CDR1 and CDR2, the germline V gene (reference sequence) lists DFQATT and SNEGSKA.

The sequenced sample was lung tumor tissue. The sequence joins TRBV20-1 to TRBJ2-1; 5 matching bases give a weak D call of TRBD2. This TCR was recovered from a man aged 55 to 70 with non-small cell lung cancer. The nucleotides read TGCAATGCTAGAGGGCCAGCAGGCAATGAGCAGTTCTAC. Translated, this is CNARGPAGNEQFY.